Detailed here is one T cell receptor beta chain. The specificity of this receptor is unknown. A single base separates this from a much larger clone, so it may be a read error. The data derive from a study of somatic reversion in DOCK8 deficiency (dated by TCRdb to 2020 to 2021). A note on the overall study: The study compared T cell receptor beta repertoires of DOCK8-deficient patients, DOCK8-revertant patients and healthy volunteers. The ways in which somatic reversion of pathogenic DOCK8 variants alters lymphocyte differentiation and function in DOCK8 deficiency were investigated. The DOCK8-deficient patients included in the study had been previously reported.

Library prep was done by multiplex PCR. Using EuroClonality-NGS primers, the TRB libraries were generated through a one-step amplicon PCR run on approximately 100 ng genomic DNA. TRB amplicons were sequenced on Illumina MiSeq instruments with 2 x 250 bp version 2 chemistry. The authors' pipeline ran thus. IMGT/HighV-QUEST was used for primary TRB sequence analysis and V(D)J annotation. VDJtools was used to assess repertoire diversity and composition after nonfunctional clones were removed and samples were downsampled for comparisons between samples. Through fastp at Q25 and MiXCR, TCRdb rebuilt clones from the public reads, retaining in-frame beta chains. Rows are combined by CDR3 protein, so each entry shows the most common genes and DNA. The V and J calls shown here were made by TCRdb, not taken from the authors' results. The sample table holds 1,300 to 1,500 distinct CDR3 sequences, of which about 20% were seen once. 75% to 80% of the sample is in the top ten clones.

Genomic DNA for TCR repertoire analysis was extracted from either whole blood samples or PBMCs. A few DOCK8-revertant patients were sampled, some at multiple time points. The cysteine opens and the phenylalanine closes a CDR3 of 16 amino acids. Of all the DNA, just the CDR3 is kept, 48 bases in frame from base 1. At the junction V is shortened by 1 base and J by 5 bases, with 14 bases in between. CDR1 MGHDK and CDR2 SYGVNS are derived from the germline V gene. The study at large found these results: The source material for each sample, whole blood versus PBMCs, was not specified per sample in the methods.

The specimen sequenced was blood. The cell subset or site label, as the study defines it: DOCK8-deficient patient with somatic reversion. The rearrangement combines TRBV25-1 with TRBJ2-2; there is no confident call for the D gene. The receptor was derived from a human donor with DOCK8 deficiency. CDR3 loop: CASSEWVPLGTGELFF. Here is the DNA: TGTGCCAGCAGTGAATGGGTCCCTTTAGGGACCGGGGAGCTGTTTTTT.